This is a list of T cell receptor beta chains from one sample in a study of neurological immune-mediated disorders. A single record per CDR3 protein comes from TCRdb applying MiXCR to the 5' RACE reads. The profile shows 53,000 or so distinct CDR3 sequences, roughly 8.3% of them singletons. Sequenced: PBMCs. These receptors all stem from a woman between 40 and 50 years old in good health. Both conserved end residues are part of each CDR3. The D gene is left open where the match is weak. Expanded clones are given a class, and other clones once, few, many or no size at all.

v_call: TRBV5-1; j_call: TRBJ2-4; clone_size: many; d_call: -; cdr3_nt: TGCGCCAGCAGGCCCCCTGGCGGCAGCGACATTCAGTACTTC; cdr3_aa: CASRPPGGSDIQYF
v_call: TRBV27; j_call: TRBJ1-1; clone_size: few; d_call: -; cdr3_nt: TGTGCCAGCAGTTTAGGGTCTGAAGCTTTCTTT; cdr3_aa: CASSLGSEAFF
v_call: TRBV12-3/TRBV12-4; j_call: TRBJ2-6; clone_size: many; d_call: -; cdr3_nt: TGTGCCAGCAGTTCAGACAGCAGGTCGGGGGCCAACGTCCTGACTTTC; cdr3_aa: CASSSDSRSGANVLTF
v_call: TRBV9; j_call: TRBJ2-7; clone_size: many; d_call: TRBD1; cdr3_nt: TGTGCCAGCAGCGTAGCCCCGGGACAGGGGATCTCCGAGCAGTACTTC; cdr3_aa: CASSVAPGQGISEQYF
v_call: TRBV7-7; j_call: TRBJ2-5; clone_size: many; d_call: TRBD1; cdr3_nt: TGTGCTAGCAGCCAATCCTCCGGGACAGGGCGGCTAATAGAGACCCAGTACTTC; cdr3_aa: CASSQSSGTGRLIETQYF
v_call: TRBV6-1; j_call: TRBJ1-2; clone_size: -; d_call: -; cdr3_nt: TGTGCCAGTACAAGGCAATACTATGGCTACACCTTC; cdr3_aa: CASTRQYYGYTF
v_call: TRBV9; j_call: TRBJ1-2; clone_size: many; d_call: -; cdr3_nt: TGTGCCAGCAGCGTACAGGGTAACTATGGCTACACCTTC; cdr3_aa: CASSVQGNYGYTF
v_call: TRBV12-3/TRBV12-4; j_call: TRBJ1-1; clone_size: many; d_call: TRBD1; cdr3_nt: TGTGCCAGCAGTGAGGGACAGGGGGAAGCTTTCTTT; cdr3_aa: CASSEGQGEAFF
v_call: TRBV4-1; j_call: TRBJ2-5; clone_size: -; d_call: -; cdr3_nt: TGCGCCAGCAGCCTGACGGGTCGGAAGACCCAGTACTTC; cdr3_aa: CASSLTGRKTQYF
v_call: TRBV10-3; j_call: TRBJ1-5; clone_size: many; d_call: TRBD1; cdr3_nt: TGTGCCATCAGTGAGTCCCGAGACAGGGTACGGGGTCAGCCCCAGCATTTT; cdr3_aa: CAISESRDRVRGQPQHF
v_call: TRBV14; j_call: TRBJ1-4; clone_size: few; d_call: TRBD1; cdr3_nt: TGTGCCAGCAGCCGAGACAGGGAAGGTCGAAAACTGTTTTTT; cdr3_aa: CASSRDREGRKLFF
v_call: TRBV10-3; j_call: TRBJ1-2; clone_size: many; d_call: TRBD1; cdr3_nt: TGTGCCATCGCTACCTCCGGGACAGGGTCCTATGGCTACACCTTC; cdr3_aa: CAIATSGTGSYGYTF
v_call: TRBV7-2; j_call: TRBJ1-2; clone_size: many; d_call: -; cdr3_nt: TGTGCCAGCAGCTTAGAAGTCAGCACGAACTATGGCTACACCTTC; cdr3_aa: CASSLEVSTNYGYTF
v_call: TRBV6-5; j_call: TRBJ1-2; clone_size: many; d_call: -; cdr3_nt: TGTGCCAGCAGTTACTCGGGGGCCTCTAACTATGGCTACACCTTC; cdr3_aa: CASSYSGASNYGYTF
v_call: TRBV12-3/TRBV12-4; j_call: TRBJ2-6; clone_size: many; d_call: -; cdr3_nt: TGTGCCAGCAGTTCTCTCCCCCGCGGGGCTGGGGCCAACGTCCTGACTTTC; cdr3_aa: CASSSLPRGAGANVLTF
v_call: TRBV4-3; j_call: TRBJ2-7; clone_size: many; d_call: TRBD2; cdr3_nt: TGCGCCAGCAGCCAAGATACGGGCGGGAGAGGCCACGAGCAGTACTTC; cdr3_aa: CASSQDTGGRGHEQYF
v_call: TRBV7-2; j_call: TRBJ1-3; clone_size: many; d_call: -; cdr3_nt: TGTGCCAGCAGCTTATGGGGGGCAGGTGGAAACACCATATATTTT; cdr3_aa: CASSLWGAGGNTIYF
v_call: TRBV25-1; j_call: TRBJ1-1; clone_size: many; d_call: -; cdr3_nt: TGTGCCAGCAGTGGGTTGGGAAGTAGGGCTGAAGCTTTCTTT; cdr3_aa: CASSGLGSRAEAFF
v_call: TRBV7-7; j_call: TRBJ1-1; clone_size: many; d_call: -; cdr3_nt: TGTGCCAGCAGCTTGTTCCAGGGCACTGGGAACACTGAAGCTTTCTTT; cdr3_aa: CASSLFQGTGNTEAFF
v_call: TRBV30; j_call: TRBJ2-7; clone_size: -; d_call: TRBD1; cdr3_nt: TGTGCCTGGAGTGTGAAGGGTATGGGACAGGGGCCCTACGAGCAGTACTTC; cdr3_aa: CAWSVKGMGQGPYEQYF
v_call: TRBV20-1; j_call: TRBJ2-2; clone_size: many; d_call: -; cdr3_nt: TGCAGTGCTAGAGATCCCCTCAGGGGAAGTGCCGGGGAGCTGTTTTTT; cdr3_aa: CSARDPLRGSAGELFF
v_call: TRBV4-2; j_call: TRBJ2-7; clone_size: many; d_call: -; cdr3_nt: TGTGCCAGCAGCCAAGGTGGAAACGGTCGTAGCTCCTACGAGCAGTACTTC; cdr3_aa: CASSQGGNGRSSYEQYF
v_call: TRBV7-2; j_call: TRBJ2-7; clone_size: many; d_call: -; cdr3_nt: TGTGCCAGCAGCTTAGCCCCGGGAAGGTACGAGCAGTACTTC; cdr3_aa: CASSLAPGRYEQYF
v_call: TRBV7-8; j_call: TRBJ1-1; clone_size: many; d_call: TRBD1; cdr3_nt: TGTGCCAGCAGCAAAGACAGGGCAAGGAACACTGAAGCTTTCTTT; cdr3_aa: CASSKDRARNTEAFF
v_call: TRBV7-2; j_call: TRBJ2-2; clone_size: few; d_call: -; cdr3_nt: TGTGCCAGCAGCTTGACAGGCCTAAGGGGCACCGGGGAGCTGTTTTTT; cdr3_aa: CASSLTGLRGTGELFF
v_call: TRBV10-3; j_call: TRBJ1-2; clone_size: many; d_call: -; cdr3_nt: TGTGCCATCAGGACAGGCTCTAACTATGGCTACACCTTC; cdr3_aa: CAIRTGSNYGYTF
v_call: TRBV7-9; j_call: TRBJ2-7; clone_size: few; d_call: -; cdr3_nt: TGTGCCAGCAGCTTAGTGTTTAGGGTCGACGAGCAGTACTTC; cdr3_aa: CASSLVFRVDEQYF
v_call: TRBV6-5; j_call: TRBJ1-1; clone_size: many; d_call: -; cdr3_nt: TGTGCCAGCAGTTACTCGGTTGCCAGTCAAGCTGAAGCTTTCTTT; cdr3_aa: CASSYSVASQAEAFF
v_call: TRBV25-1; j_call: TRBJ1-4; clone_size: -; d_call: -; cdr3_nt: TGTGCCAGCAGTGGGGCAGGGGATATGGATGAAAAACTGTTTTTT; cdr3_aa: CASSGAGDMDEKLFF
v_call: TRBV20-1; j_call: TRBJ2-7; clone_size: many; d_call: TRBD1; cdr3_nt: TGCAGTGCTGGCAGGGGGCCCTACGAGCAGTACTTC; cdr3_aa: CSAGRGPYEQYF
v_call: TRBV29-1; j_call: TRBJ1-4; clone_size: many; d_call: -; cdr3_nt: TGCAGCGTTGGAACTAATGAAAAACTGTTTTTT; cdr3_aa: CSVGTNEKLFF
v_call: TRBV4-2; j_call: TRBJ2-1; clone_size: many; d_call: -; cdr3_nt: TGTGCCAGCAGCCAACATAAACTAGCCTCCCCCGGCTACAATGAGCAGTTCTTC; cdr3_aa: CASSQHKLASPGYNEQFF
v_call: TRBV6-5; j_call: TRBJ2-7; clone_size: many; d_call: TRBD1; cdr3_nt: TGTGCCAGCAAATATAGAGGACAGGGGAACGAGCAGTACTTC; cdr3_aa: CASKYRGQGNEQYF
v_call: TRBV7-2; j_call: TRBJ2-7; clone_size: many; d_call: -; cdr3_nt: TGTGCCAGCAGCTCCCCAGACGGCTACGAGCAGTACTTC; cdr3_aa: CASSSPDGYEQYF
v_call: TRBV7-2; j_call: TRBJ2-7; clone_size: many; d_call: -; cdr3_nt: TGTGCCAGCAGCTTGTCCCCCATGAACGAGCAGTACTTC; cdr3_aa: CASSLSPMNEQYF
v_call: TRBV29-1; j_call: TRBJ1-2; clone_size: many; d_call: -; cdr3_nt: TGCAGCGTTAGCGACTATGGCTACACCTTC; cdr3_aa: CSVSDYGYTF
v_call: TRBV5-1; j_call: TRBJ2-5; clone_size: -; d_call: -; cdr3_nt: TGCGCCAGCAGCGCGACGGGCCGGGAGACCCAGTACTTC; cdr3_aa: CASSATGRETQYF
v_call: TRBV4-1; j_call: TRBJ2-1; clone_size: few; d_call: TRBD2; cdr3_nt: TGCGCCAGCAGCCAAATCCGCGGGGGATACAATGAGCAGTTCTTC; cdr3_aa: CASSQIRGGYNEQFF
v_call: TRBV6-1; j_call: TRBJ1-1; clone_size: once; d_call: -; cdr3_nt: TGTGCCAGCATAGAGGGCGCAGGGAGAAGGGTTGGTCGAGCAACTGAAGCTTTCTTT; cdr3_aa: CASIEGAGRRVGRATEAFF
v_call: TRBV5-5; j_call: TRBJ2-3; clone_size: many; d_call: -; cdr3_nt: TGTGCCAGCAGCACTGGGGTCCATAGCACAGATACGCAGTATTTT; cdr3_aa: CASSTGVHSTDTQYF